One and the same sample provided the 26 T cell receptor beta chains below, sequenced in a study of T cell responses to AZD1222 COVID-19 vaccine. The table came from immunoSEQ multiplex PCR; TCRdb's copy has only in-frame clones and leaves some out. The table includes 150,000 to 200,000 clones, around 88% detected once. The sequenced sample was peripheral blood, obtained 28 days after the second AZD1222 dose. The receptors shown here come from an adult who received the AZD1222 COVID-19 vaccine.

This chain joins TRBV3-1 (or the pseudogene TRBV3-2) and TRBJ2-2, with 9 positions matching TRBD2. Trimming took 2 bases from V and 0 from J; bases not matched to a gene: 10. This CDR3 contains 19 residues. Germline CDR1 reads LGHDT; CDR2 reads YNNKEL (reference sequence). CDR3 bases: TGTGCCAGCAGCCAACCGCGGAGCGGGGGGCACGCGAACACCGGGGAGCTGTTTTTT. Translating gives CASSQPRSGGHANTGELFF.

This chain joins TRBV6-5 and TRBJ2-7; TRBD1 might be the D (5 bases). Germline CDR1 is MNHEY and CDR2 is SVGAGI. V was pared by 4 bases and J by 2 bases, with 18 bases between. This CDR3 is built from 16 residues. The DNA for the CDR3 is TGTGCCAGCAGTTCCCAGACGGACACATATACCTACGAGCAGTACTTC. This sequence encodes CASSSQTDTYTYEQYF.

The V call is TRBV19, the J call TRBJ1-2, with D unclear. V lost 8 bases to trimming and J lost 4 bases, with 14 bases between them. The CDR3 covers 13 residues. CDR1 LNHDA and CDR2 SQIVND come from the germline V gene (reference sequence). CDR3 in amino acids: CASGGRTGYGYTF. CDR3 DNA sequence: TGTGCCAGTGGCGGGCGAACGGGCTATGGCTACACCTTC.

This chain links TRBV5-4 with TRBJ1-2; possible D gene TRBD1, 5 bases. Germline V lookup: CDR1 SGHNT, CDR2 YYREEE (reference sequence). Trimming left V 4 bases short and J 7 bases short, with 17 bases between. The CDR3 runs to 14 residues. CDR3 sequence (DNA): TGTGCCAGCAGCGTCCCTCCGGGGACGGGTGGCTACACCTTC. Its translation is CASSVPPGTGGYTF.

CDR3 sequence reads: CASSLAPGQPNYGYTF. CDR3 sequence (DNA): TGCGCCAGCAGCTTGGCGCCCGGACAGCCCAACTATGGCTACACCTTC. V gene TRBV5-1 combines with J gene TRBJ1-2; TRBD1 is a possible D gene (6 bases). The CDR3 spans 16 residues. Germline V gives CDR1 SGHRS, CDR2 YFSETQ. V was pared by 0 bases and J by 2 bases, with 14 bases between.

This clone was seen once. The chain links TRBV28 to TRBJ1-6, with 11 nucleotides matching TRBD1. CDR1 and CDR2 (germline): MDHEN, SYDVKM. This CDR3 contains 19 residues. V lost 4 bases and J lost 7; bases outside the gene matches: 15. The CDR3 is CASSSGTGGWGPRNSPLHF. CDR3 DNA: TGTGCCAGCAGTTCCGGGACAGGGGGTTGGGGTCCCCGAAATTCACCCCTCCACTTT. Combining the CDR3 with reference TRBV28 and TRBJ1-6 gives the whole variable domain DVKVTQSSRYLVKRTGEKVFLECVQDMDHENMFWYRQDPGLGLRLIYFSYDVKMKEKGDIPEGYSVSREKKERFSLILESASTNQTSMYLCASSSGTGGWGPRNSPLHFGNGTRLTVT.

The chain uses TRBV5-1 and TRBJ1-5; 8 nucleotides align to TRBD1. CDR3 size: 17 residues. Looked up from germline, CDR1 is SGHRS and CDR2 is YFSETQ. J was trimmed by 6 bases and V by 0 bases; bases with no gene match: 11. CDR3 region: CASSLELLGQGSQPQHF. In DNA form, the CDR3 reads TGCGCCAGCAGCTTGGAGCTCTTAGGACAGGGAAGTCAGCCCCAGCATTTT.

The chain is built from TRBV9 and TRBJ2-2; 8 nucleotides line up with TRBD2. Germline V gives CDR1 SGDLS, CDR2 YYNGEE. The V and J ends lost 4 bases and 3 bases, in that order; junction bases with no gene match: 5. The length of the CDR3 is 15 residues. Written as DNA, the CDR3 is TGTGCCAGCAGCTTTAGAGCGGGGGACACCGGGGAGCTGTTTTTT. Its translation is CASSFRAGDTGELFF.

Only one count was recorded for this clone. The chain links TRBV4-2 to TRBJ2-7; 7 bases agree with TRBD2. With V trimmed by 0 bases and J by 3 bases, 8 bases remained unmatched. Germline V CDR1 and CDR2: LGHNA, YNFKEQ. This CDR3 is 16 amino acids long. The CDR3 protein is CASSQDGGGTGYEQYF. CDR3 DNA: TGTGCCAGCAGCCAAGATGGGGGGGGAACGGGCTACGAGCAGTACTTC.

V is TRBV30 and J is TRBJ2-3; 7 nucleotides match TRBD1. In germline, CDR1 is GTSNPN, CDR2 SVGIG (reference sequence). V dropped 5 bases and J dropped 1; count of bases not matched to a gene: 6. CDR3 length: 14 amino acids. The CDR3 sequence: CAWARGSGTDTQYF. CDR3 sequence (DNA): TGTGCCTGGGCCAGGGGGTCGGGCACAGATACGCAGTATTTT.

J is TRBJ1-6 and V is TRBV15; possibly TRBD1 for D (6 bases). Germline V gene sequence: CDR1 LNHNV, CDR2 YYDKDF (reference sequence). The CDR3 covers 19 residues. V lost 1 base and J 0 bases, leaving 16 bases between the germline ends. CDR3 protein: CATSRVRQGISSYNSPLHF. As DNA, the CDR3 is TGTGCCACCAGCAGAGTCCGGCAGGGGATAAGCTCCTATAATTCACCCCTCCACTTT.

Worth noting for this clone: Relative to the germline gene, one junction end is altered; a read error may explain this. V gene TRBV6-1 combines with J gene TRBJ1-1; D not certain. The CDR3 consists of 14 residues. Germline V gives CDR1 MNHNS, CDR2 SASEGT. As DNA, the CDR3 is TGTGCCAGCAGCGAAGGAGGAGGGAACACTGAAGCTTTCTTT. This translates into CASSEGGGNTEAFF.

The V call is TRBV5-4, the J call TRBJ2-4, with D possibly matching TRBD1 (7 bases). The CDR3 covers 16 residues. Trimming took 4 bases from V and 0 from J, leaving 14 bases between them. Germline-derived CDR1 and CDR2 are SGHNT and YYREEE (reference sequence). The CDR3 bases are TGTGCCAGCAGCAGGCGGGACAGCGGAGCCAAAAACATTCAGTACTTC. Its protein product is CASSRRDSGAKNIQYF.

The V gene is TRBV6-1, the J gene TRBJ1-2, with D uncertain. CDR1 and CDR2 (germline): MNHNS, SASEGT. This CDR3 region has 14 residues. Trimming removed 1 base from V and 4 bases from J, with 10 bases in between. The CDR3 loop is CASSEGGTFYGYTF. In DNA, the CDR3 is TGTGCCAGCAGTGAAGGGGGTACATTCTATGGCTACACCTTC.

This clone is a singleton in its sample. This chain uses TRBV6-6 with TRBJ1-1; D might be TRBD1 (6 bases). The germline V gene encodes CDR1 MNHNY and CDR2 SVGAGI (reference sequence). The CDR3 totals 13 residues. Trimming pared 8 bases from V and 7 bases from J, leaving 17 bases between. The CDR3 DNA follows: TGTGCCAGCGGAAACGTACAGGGAAATGAAGCTTTCTTT. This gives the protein CASGNVQGNEAFF.

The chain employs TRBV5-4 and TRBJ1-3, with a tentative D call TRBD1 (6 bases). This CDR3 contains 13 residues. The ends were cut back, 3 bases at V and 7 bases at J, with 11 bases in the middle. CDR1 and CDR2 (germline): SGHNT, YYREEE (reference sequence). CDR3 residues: CASSWTEGNTIYF. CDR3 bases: TGTGCCAGCAGCTGGACAGAAGGGAACACCATATATTTT.

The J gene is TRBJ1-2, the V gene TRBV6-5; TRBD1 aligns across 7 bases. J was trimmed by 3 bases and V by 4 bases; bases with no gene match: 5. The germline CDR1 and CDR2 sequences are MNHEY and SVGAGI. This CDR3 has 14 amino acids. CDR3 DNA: TGTGCCAGCAGTTTCGGACAGGACTACTATGGCTACACCTTC. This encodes CASSFGQDYYGYTF.

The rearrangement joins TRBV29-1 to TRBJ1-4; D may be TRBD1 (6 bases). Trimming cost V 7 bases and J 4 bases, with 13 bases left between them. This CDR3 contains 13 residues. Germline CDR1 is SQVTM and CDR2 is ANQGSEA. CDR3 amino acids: CSAYRENNEKLFF. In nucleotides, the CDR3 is TGCAGCGCCTACAGGGAAAATAATGAAAAACTGTTTTTT.

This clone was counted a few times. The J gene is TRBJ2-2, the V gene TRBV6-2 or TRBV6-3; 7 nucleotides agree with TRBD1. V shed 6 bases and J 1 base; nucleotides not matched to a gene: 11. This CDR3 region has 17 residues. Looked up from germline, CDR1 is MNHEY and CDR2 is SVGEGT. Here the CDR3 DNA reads TGTGCCAGCAGCCCCGGACAGGCGAACCTGAACACCGGGGAGCTGTTTTTT. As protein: CASSPGQANLNTGELFF.

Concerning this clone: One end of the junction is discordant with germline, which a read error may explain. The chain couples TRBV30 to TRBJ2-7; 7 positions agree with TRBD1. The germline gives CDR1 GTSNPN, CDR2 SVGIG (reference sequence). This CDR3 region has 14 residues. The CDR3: CAWSVLERGRIRDF. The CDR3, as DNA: TGTGCCTGGAGTGTACTAGAAAGGGGGCGGATAAGGGACTTC.

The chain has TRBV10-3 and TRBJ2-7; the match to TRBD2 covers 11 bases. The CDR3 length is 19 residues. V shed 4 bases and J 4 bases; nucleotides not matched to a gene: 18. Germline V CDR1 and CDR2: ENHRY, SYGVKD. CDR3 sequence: CAISVGLAGGPRLIYEQYF. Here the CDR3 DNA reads TGTGCCATCAGTGTTGGGCTAGCGGGGGGACCTCGACTGATTTACGAGCAGTACTTC.

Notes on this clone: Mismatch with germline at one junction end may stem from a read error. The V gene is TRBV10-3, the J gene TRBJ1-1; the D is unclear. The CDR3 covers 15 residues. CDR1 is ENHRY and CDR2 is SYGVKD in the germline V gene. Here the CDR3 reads CAISDLLVGNAEAFF. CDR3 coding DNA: TGTGCCATCAGTGATTTGTTGGTGGGGAACGCTGAAGCTTTCTTT.

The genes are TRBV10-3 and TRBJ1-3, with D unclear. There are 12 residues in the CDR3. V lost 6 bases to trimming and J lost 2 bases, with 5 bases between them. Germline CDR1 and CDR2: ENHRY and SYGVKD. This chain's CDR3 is CAIREPGNTIYF. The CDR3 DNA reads TGTGCCATCAGGGAACCTGGAAACACCATATATTTT.

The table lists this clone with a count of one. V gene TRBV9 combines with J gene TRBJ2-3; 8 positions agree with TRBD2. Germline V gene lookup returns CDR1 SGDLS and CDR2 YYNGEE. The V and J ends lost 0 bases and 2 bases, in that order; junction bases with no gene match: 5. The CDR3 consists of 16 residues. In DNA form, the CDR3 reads TGTGCCAGCAGCGTAGGGTTAGCGGGGATCACAGATACGCAGTATTTT. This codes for CASSVGLAGITDTQYF.

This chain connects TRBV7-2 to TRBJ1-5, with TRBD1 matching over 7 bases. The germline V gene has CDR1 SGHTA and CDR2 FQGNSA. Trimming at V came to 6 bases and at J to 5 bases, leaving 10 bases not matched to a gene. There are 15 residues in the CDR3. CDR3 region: CASSLPGQRHQPQHF. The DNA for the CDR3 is TGTGCCAGCAGTCTTCCGGGACAGAGGCATCAGCCCCAGCATTTT.

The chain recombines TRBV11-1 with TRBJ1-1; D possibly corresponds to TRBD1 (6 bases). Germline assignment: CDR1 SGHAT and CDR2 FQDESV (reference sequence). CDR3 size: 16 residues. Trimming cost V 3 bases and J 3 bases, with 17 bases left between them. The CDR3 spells CASSFLQGNKHTEAFF. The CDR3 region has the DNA TGTGCCAGCAGCTTCCTACAGGGAAATAAGCACACTGAAGCTTTCTTT.